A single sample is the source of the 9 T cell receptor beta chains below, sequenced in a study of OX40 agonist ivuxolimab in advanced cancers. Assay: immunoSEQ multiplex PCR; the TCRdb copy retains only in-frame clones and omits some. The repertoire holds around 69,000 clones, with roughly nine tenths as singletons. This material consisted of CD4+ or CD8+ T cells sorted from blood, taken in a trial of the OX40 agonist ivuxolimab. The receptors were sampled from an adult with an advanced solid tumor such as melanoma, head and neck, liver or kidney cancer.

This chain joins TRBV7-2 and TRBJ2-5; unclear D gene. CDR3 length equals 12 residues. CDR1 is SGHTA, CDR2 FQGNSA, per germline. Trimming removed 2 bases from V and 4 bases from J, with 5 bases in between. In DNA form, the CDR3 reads TGTGCCAGCAGCTTAAAACTAGAGACCCAGTACTTC. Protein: CASSLKLETQYF.

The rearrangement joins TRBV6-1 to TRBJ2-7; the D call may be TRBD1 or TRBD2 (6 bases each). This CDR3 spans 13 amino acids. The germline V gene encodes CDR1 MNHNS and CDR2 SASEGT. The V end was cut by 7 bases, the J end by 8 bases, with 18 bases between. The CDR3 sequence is CASTLTEGGKQYF. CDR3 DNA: TGTGCCAGCACCTTAACAGAGGGGGGAAAGCAGTACTTC.

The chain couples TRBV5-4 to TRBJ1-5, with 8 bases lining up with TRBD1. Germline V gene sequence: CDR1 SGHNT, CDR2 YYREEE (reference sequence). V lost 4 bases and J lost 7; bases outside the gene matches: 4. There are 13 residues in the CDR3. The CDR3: CASSETGDQPQHF. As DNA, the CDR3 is TGTGCCAGCAGCGAGACAGGGGACCAGCCCCAGCATTTT.

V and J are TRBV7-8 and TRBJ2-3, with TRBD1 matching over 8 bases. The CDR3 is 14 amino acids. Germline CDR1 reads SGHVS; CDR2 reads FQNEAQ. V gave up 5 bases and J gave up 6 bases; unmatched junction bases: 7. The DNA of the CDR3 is TGTGCCAGCAGCCTTGGACAGGGCCTGGATACGCAGTATTTT. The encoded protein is CASSLGQGLDTQYF.

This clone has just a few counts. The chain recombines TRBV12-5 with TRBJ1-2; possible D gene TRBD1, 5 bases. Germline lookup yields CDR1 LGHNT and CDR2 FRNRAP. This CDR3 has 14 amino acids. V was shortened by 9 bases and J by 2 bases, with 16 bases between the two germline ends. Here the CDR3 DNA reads TGTGCTAGCGGGGCAGGAACTCAGAACTATGGCTACACCTTC. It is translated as CASGAGTQNYGYTF.

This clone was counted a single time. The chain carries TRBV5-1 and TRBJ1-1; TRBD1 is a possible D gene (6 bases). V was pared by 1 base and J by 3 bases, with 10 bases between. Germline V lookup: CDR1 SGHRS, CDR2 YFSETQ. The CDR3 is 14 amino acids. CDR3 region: CASSLWGADTEAFF. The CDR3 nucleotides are TGCGCCAGCAGCTTGTGGGGGGCGGACACTGAAGCTTTCTTT. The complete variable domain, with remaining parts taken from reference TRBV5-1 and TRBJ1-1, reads KAGVTQTPRYLIKTRGQQVTLSCSPISGHRSVSWYQQTPGQGLQFLFEYFSETQRNKGNFPGRFSGRQFSNSRSEMNVSTLELGDSALYLCASSLWGADTEAFFGQGTRLTVV.

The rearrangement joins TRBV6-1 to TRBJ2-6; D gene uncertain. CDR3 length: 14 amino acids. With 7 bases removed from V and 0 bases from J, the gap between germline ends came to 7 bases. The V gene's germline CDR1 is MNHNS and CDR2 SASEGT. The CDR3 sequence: CASTYTSGANVLTF. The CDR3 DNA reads TGTGCCAGCACCTACACCTCTGGGGCCAACGTCCTGACTTTC.

The CDR3 reads CASTQGASGHTDTQYF. In DNA, the CDR3 is TGTGCCAGCACCCAGGGGGCTAGCGGACACACAGATACGCAGTATTTT. The chain uses TRBV9 and TRBJ2-3, with a possible D match to TRBD1 (8 bases). V gave up 6 bases and J gave up 2 bases, with 19 bases separating them. Germline-derived CDR1 and CDR2 are SGDLS and YYNGEE. The CDR3 consists of 16 residues. Together with reference TRBV9 and TRBJ2-3, the CDR3 gives the full variable domain: DSGVTQTPKHLITATGQRVTLRCSPRSGDLSVYWYQQSLDQGLQFLIQYYNGEERAKGNILERFSAQQFPDLHSELNLSSLELGDSALYFCASTQGASGHTDTQYFGPGTRLTVL.

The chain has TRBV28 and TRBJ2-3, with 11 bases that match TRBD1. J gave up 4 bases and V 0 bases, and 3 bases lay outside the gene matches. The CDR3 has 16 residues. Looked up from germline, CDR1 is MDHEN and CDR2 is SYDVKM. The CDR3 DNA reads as TGTGCCAGCAGTTTATGGGGGGACAGGGGGTCAGATACGCAGTATTTT. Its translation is CASSLWGDRGSDTQYF.